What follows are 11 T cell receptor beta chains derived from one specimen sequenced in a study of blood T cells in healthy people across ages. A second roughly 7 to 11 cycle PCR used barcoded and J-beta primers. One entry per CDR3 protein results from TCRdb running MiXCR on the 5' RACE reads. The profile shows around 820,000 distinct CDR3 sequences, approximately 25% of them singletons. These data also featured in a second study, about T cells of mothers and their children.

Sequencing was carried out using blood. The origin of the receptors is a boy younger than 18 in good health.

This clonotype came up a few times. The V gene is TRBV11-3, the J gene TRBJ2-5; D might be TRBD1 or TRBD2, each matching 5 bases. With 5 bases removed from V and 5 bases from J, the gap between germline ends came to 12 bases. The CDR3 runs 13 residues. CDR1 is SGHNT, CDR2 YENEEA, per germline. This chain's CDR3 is CASSPRWGETQYF. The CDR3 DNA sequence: TGTGCCAGCAGCCCACGGTGGGGGGAGACCCAGTACTTC.

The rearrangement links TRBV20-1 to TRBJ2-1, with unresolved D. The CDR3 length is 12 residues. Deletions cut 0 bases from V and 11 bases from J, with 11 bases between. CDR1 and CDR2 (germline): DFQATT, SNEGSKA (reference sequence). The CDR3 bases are TGCAGTGCTAGAGATTCGACGATAAAGCAGTTCTTC. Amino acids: CSARDSTIKQFF.

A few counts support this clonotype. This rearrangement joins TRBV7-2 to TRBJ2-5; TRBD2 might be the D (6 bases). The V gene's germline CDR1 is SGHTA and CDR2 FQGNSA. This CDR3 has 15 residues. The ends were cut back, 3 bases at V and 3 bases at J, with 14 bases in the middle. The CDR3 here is CASSLVWTIKETQYF. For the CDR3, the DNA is TGTGCCAGCAGCTTGGTGTGGACTATTAAAGAGACCCAGTACTTC.

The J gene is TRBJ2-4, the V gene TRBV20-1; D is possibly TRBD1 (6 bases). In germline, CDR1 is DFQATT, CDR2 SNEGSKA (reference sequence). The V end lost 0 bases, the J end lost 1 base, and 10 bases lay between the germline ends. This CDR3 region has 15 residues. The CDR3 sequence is CSAREAGEAKNIQYF. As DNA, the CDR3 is TGCAGTGCTAGAGAGGCAGGGGAGGCCAAAAACATTCAGTACTTC.

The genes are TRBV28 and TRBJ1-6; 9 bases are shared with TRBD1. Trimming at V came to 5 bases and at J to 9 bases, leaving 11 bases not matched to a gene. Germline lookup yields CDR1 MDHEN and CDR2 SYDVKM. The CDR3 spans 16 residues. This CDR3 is CASSTGTGLSGSPLHF. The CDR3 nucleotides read TGTGCCAGCAGTACGGGGACAGGGTTATCGGGTTCACCCCTCCACTTT.

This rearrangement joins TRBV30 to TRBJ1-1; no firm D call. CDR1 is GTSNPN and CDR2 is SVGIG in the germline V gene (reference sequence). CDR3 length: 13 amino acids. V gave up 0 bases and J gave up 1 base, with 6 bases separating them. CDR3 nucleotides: TGTGCCTGGAGTGTCACTCGGAACACTGAAGCTTTCTTT. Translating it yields CAWSVTRNTEAFF.

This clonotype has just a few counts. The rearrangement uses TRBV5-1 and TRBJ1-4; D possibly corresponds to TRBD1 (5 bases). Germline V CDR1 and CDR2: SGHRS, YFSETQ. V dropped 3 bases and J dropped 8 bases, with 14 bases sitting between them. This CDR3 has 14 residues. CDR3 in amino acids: CASSYQGAEEKLFF. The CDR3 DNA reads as TGCGCCAGCAGCTACCAAGGGGCGGAGGAAAAACTGTTTTTT.

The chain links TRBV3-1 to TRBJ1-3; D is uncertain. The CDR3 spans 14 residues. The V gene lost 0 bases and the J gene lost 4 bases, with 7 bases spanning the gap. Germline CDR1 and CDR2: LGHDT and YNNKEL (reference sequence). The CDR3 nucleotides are TGTGCCAGCAGCCAAGATCAACAGGGAAACACCATATATTTT. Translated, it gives CASSQDQQGNTIYF.

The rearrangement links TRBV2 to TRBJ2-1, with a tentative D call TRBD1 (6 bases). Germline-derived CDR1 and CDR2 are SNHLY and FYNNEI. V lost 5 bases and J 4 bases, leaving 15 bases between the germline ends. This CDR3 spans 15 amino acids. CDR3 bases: TGTGCCAGCAGTCTACAGGGCCGTGGTTACAATGAGCAGTTCTTC. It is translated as CASSLQGRGYNEQFF.

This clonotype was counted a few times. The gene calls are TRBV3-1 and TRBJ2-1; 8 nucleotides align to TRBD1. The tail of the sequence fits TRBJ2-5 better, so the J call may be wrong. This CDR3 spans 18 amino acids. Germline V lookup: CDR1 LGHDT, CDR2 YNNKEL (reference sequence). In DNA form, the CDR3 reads TGTGCCAGCAGCCGCGGACAGGGAGGAGTCCCCCCACAAGAGACCCAGTACTTC. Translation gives CASSRGQGGVPPQETQYF.

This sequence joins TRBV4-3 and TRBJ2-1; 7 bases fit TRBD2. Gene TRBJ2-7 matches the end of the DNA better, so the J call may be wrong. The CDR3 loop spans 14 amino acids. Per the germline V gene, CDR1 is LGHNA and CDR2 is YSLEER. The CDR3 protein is CASSLRTSSYEQYF. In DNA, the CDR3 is TGCGCCAGCAGCCTTCGGACTAGCTCCTACGAGCAGTACTTC.